Listed below are T cell receptor beta chains from one sample, sequenced in a study of blood T cell repertoires in COVID-19. Sequencing used immunoSEQ multiplex PCR; TCRdb keeps in-frame clones, though not all of them. The table lists about 74,000 clones, about four fifths of them singletons. Sequencing used peripheral blood. The receptors were gathered from a human donor in a cohort sampled during active COVID-19. Both conserved end residues are part of each CDR3. D genes are given only for firm matches. The size field is filled for only some rows; it gives once, few, many or a size class.

v_gene	j_gene	d_gene	abundance	len	CDR3nt	CDR3aa
TRBV18	TRBJ2-7	NA	NA	14	TGTGCCAGCTCACCGGACAGTAATACCTACGAGCAGTACTTC	CASSPDSNTYEQYF
TRBV6-2/TRBV6-3	TRBJ1-5	NA	once	15	TGTGCCAGCAGCCATGGGGGGTCAAGCAATCAGCCCCAGCATTTT	CASSHGGSSNQPQHF
TRBV29-1	TRBJ2-1	NA	NA	13	TGCAGCGTTGAAGAAGGTAGCAACGGTGAGCAGTTCTTC	CSVEEGSNGEQFF
TRBV2	TRBJ2-7	TRBD2	NA	16	TGTGCCAGCAGTGAGTCGTCCGGGACTATGTCCTACGAGCAGTACTTC	CASSESSGTMSYEQYF
TRBV7-2	TRBJ2-7	NA	NA	15	TGTGCCAGCAGCTTAGGTGCGGGGACCCACTACGAGCAGTACTTC	CASSLGAGTHYEQYF
TRBV4-2	TRBJ1-5	NA	NA	15	TGTGCCAGCAGCCCCACGGAGGATAGCAATCAGCCCCAGCATTTT	CASSPTEDSNQPQHF
TRBV3-1/TRBV3-2	TRBJ2-7	TRBD1	NA	15	TGTGCCAGCAGCCAAGATGAAGGGACAGGGACCGAGCAGTACTTC	CASSQDEGTGTEQYF
TRBV6-1	TRBJ2-3	TRBD1	NA	14	TGTGCCAGCAGTGATGCGCAGGGGGCTCGTGCGCAGTATTTT	CASSDAQGARAQYF
TRBV2	TRBJ2-5	NA	NA	16	TGTGCCAGCAGCCGTGACAGGTATCCTTTATCAGAGACCCAGTACTTC	CASSRDRYPLSETQYF
TRBV11-2	TRBJ1-1	NA	NA	12	TGTGCCAGCAGGAGGGGGACGGCTGAAGCTTTCTTT	CASRRGTAEAFF
TRBV6-5	TRBJ1-1	TRBD1	NA	15	TGTGCCAGCAGTTATGAGGTGAGGGGGCACACTGAAGCTTTCTTT	CASSYEVRGHTEAFF
TRBV21-1	TRBJ2-2	NA	NA	17	TGTGCCAGCAGCAAAGATAAGGGACAGGGTTACACCGGGGAGCTGTTTTTT	CASSKDKGQGYTGELFF
TRBV4-1	TRBJ2-7	NA	NA	19	TGCGCCAGCAGCCAAGAAAATGTACAAATCGCGGGAATCCCCTACGAGCAGTACTTC	CASSQENVQIAGIPYEQYF
TRBV28	TRBJ2-7	NA	few	11	TGTGCCAGCTTAAGTGGAGTCAAGTCGGACTTC	CASLSGVKSDF
TRBV18	TRBJ2-3	TRBD1	NA	13	TGTGCCAGCTCACTCGGGACAGCAGATACGCAGTATTTT	CASSLGTADTQYF
TRBV7-9	TRBJ2-2	NA	once	15	TGTGCCAGCAGCCCAACGCAGGGGTACACCGGGGAGCTGTTTTTT	CASSPTQGYTGELFF
TRBV9	TRBJ2-1	TRBD2	NA	19	TGTGCCAGCAGCCCCACCTTAAACATAGCGGGAGGCTCCTACAATGAGCAGTTCTTC	CASSPTLNIAGGSYNEQFF
TRBV18	TRBJ2-1	TRBD2	NA	19	TGTGCCAGCTCACCAATGGGACTAGCTAACCTTGGGTCCTACAATGAGCAGTTCTTC	CASSPMGLANLGSYNEQFF
TRBV30	TRBJ2-5	NA	NA	15	TGTGCCTGGAGGAAGGGAGAGGTAGTCCAAGAGACCCAGTACTTC	CAWRKGEVVQETQYF
TRBV6-1	TRBJ1-5	NA	NA	14	TGTGCCAGCAGTGAAATGTATAGCAATCAGCCCCAGCATTTT	CASSEMYSNQPQHF
TRBV7-9	TRBJ1-5	NA	NA	13	TGTGCCAGCAGCTTACGGGATAATCAGCCCCAGCATTTT	CASSLRDNQPQHF
TRBV19	TRBJ2-7	NA	NA	13	TGTGCCAGTAGTAGTGAAGGGAGGTACGAGCAGTACTTC	CASSSEGRYEQYF
TRBV7-9	TRBJ2-3	NA	NA	19	TGTGCCAGCAGCTTAGCGGACGGAACTCGCGGGACCTGGAAGGATACGCAGTATTTT	CASSLADGTRGTWKDTQYF
TRBV19	TRBJ1-5	NA	NA	14	TGTGCCAGTAGCTCAGGGTTGGGGAATCAGCCCCAGCATTTT	CASSSGLGNQPQHF
TRBV18	TRBJ2-7	TRBD2	few	14	TGTGCCAGCTCACAACTAGCGGCTACCTACGAGCAGTACTTC	CASSQLAATYEQYF
TRBV7-2	TRBJ2-7	TRBD1	NA	15	TGTGCCAGCAGGGATGACAGGGGGCTATCCTACGAGCAGTACTTC	CASRDDRGLSYEQYF
TRBV2	TRBJ2-1	TRBD2	NA	15	TGTGCCAGCCACAGCGGTAGCGGGACCTACAATGAGCAGTTCTTC	CASHSGSGTYNEQFF
TRBV27	TRBJ1-2	NA	NA	13	TGTGCCAGCAGTTTTGGACAGAACTATGGCTACACCTTC	CASSFGQNYGYTF
TRBV2	TRBJ2-3	TRBD2	NA	15	TGTGCCAGCAGCTCACTAGCGGGAGCCACAGATACGCAGTATTTT	CASSSLAGATDTQYF
TRBV7-9	TRBJ1-4	TRBD1	NA	15	TGTGCCAGCAGCTTAGGGGACAGGAATAATGAAAAACTGTTTTTT	CASSLGDRNNEKLFF
TRBV7-8	TRBJ2-7	NA	once	13	TGTGCCAGCAGCTTATCAGGGGCATACGAGCAGTACTTC	CASSLSGAYEQYF
TRBV5-1	TRBJ2-2	NA	NA	16	TGCGCCAGCAGCTTGGCCGGAGGGATGAACACCGGGGAGCTGTTTTTT	CASSLAGGMNTGELFF
TRBV2	TRBJ1-3	NA	once	15	TGTGCCAGCAGTGAAGTCGAGACAGGCGGGAACACCATATATTTT	CASSEVETGGNTIYF
TRBV11-2	TRBJ2-7	TRBD1	NA	15	TGTGCCAGCAGCCCCTGGACAGGGGGTACTGGTGAGCAGTACTTC	CASSPWTGGTGEQYF
TRBV19	TRBJ2-7	TRBD1	NA	16	TGTGCCAGTAGTATCCTTGCCGGACAGGGAGGTTCCGAGCAGTACTTC	CASSILAGQGGSEQYF
TRBV4-1	TRBJ2-4	NA	once	16	TGCGCCAGCAGCCAAGATCTGGCAGGGGCAGGAAACATTCAGTACTTC	CASSQDLAGAGNIQYF
TRBV7-2	TRBJ2-3	TRBD2	NA	16	TGTGCCAGCAGCTTAGACATAGCGGGTTACACAGATACGCAGTATTTT	CASSLDIAGYTDTQYF
TRBV7-2	TRBJ2-1	NA	NA	14	TGTGCCAGCAGCTTCATACTAGGAGACAATGAGCAGTTCTTC	CASSFILGDNEQFF
TRBV14	TRBJ2-7	NA	NA	18	TGTGCCAGCAGCCAAGGAACGGCTTTGTTAGGGGTTAACTACGAGCAGTACTTC	CASSQGTALLGVNYEQYF
TRBV29-1	TRBJ1-4	TRBD1	NA	14	TGCAGCGTTGAGGGACAGGGTCCTAATGAAAAACTGTTTTTT	CSVEGQGPNEKLFF